This T cell receptor beta chain was captured in a study of vaccination and CD4 T cells after COVID-19. As for the study in general: Blood was drawn a median about 75 days post second dose, range 14 to 241. General study results and limits: Among convalescent patients, a median about 86% of reactive clones emerged only after vaccination.

Cultured CD4+ T cells had their DNA profiled by the Oncomine TCR Beta short-read assay. TCRdb passed the PCR reads through MiXCR, listing each CDR3 protein once. The top ten clones hold under 8.5% of a sample with some 18,000 distinct CDR3 sequences, 60% to 70% of them seen once. With regard to this clonotype: What it binds is unknown.

This CDR3 region has 15 residues. Trimming removed 5 bases from V and 9 bases from J; junction bases left unmatched: 10. Looked up from germline, CDR1 is MNHNS and CDR2 is SASEGT. The sample's treatment: roughly ten-day PBMC culture with coronavirus spike peptide pools or control peptides (ViraFEST assay). V usage is TRBV6-1 and J usage is TRBJ1-6; 7 positions match TRBD1. The receptor's source is a human donor who had recovered from COVID-19. Sequencing input: CD4+ T cells from blood, cultured in vitro. The chain's CDR3 is CASSTSDRASSPLHF. The CDR3 DNA reads TGTGCCAGCAGTACGTCAGACAGGGCCAGTTCACCCCTCCACTTT.